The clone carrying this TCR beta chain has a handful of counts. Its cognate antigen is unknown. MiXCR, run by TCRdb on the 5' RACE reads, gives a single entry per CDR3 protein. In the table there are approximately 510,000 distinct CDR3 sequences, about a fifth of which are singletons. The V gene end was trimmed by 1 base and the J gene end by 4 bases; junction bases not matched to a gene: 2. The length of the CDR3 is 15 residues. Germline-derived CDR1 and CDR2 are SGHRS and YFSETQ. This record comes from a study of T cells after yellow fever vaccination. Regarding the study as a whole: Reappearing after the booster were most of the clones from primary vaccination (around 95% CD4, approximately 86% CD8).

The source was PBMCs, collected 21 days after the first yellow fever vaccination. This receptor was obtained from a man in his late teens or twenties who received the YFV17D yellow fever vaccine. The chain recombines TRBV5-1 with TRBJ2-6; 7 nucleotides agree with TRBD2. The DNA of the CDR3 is TGCGCCAGCAGCTTGCGGGAGGCGGGGGCCAACGTCCTGACTTTC. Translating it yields CASSLREAGANVLTF.